The present T cell receptor (beta chain) was sequenced within a study of response to subunit inactivated influenza vaccine (dated by TCRdb to the late 2010s). General notes on the study: The study used deep quantitative T cell receptor repertoire profiling to track responses to a trivalent subunit inactivated influenza vaccine. On the study overall, not on this receptor specifically: It was suggested by the authors that each seasonal influenza vaccination may recruit only a limited number of new T cells.

Compared with germline, V lacks 2 bases and J lacks 5 bases; bases without a gene match: 7. The germline V gene specifies MNHEY as CDR1 and SVGAGI as CDR2. From the cysteine through the phenylalanine, the CDR3 covers 15 amino acids. Only the CDR3 portion is preserved as DNA: 45 bases, with reading frame beginning at the first base. This clonotype showed up just a few times. Its antigen is currently not known. Base-call qualities are not available, and no considerably larger clone is one nucleotide away. Library preparation was by RT-PCR. TCRdb lists the instrument as Illumina HiSeq 2500. TCRdb itself trimmed the public reads at Q25 with fastp, ran MiXCR and retained productive beta chains. CDR3 protein sequences are deduplicated, and each keeps its most common genes and DNA. Within this sample are about 780,000 distinct CDR3 sequences, with roughly 18% of them counted one time only. Of the sample, 11% falls within the top ten clones.

Sample: PBMCs from blood, taken 5 to 6 days after vaccination. The sequence joins TRBV6-5 to TRBJ2-3; 7 bases in the junction line up with TRBD1. This TCR came from a man in his fifties who received an inactivated influenza vaccine. Donor details come from another sample of the same person, matched by shared clones. The DNA sequence is as follows: TGTGCCAGCAGTTACAGCGACAGGGTAGGAGATACGCAGTATTTT. The translation is CASSYSDRVGDTQYF.